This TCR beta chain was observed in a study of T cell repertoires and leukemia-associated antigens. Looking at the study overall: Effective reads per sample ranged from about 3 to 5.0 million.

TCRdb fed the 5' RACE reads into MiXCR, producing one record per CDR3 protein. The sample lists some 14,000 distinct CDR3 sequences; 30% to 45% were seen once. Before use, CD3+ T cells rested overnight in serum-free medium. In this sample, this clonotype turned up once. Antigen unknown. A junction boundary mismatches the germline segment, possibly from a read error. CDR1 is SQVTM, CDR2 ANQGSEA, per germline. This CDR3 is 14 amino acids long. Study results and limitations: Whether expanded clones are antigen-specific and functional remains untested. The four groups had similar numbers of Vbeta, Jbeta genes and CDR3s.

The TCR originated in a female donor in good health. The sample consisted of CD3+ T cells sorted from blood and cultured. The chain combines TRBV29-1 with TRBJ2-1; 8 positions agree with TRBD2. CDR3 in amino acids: CGVPGTRAYKEQFF. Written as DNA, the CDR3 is TGCGGCGTACCGGGGACTAGAGCCTACAAGGAGCAGTTCTTC.